This T cell receptor (beta chain) originates from a study of a mutant IDH1 vaccine in newly diagnosed glioma. Study as a whole: Patients previously underwent radiotherapy, temozolomide, or both, and most underwent both.

Generated by immunoSEQ multiplex PCR, the TCRdb table keeps only in-frame clones and is missing some. Here the sample spans 30,000 to 40,000 clones, around 84% being singletons. For this clone: What it binds is unknown.

The time point here: week 11, during vaccination. Topical imiquimod accompanied each vaccine dose, which consisted of 300 ug of mutant IDH1 20-mer peptide. Study-level findings and limits: It was more than 80% of patients that developed vaccine-induced immune responses.

Sequenced material: PBMCs, taken from a glioma patient whose treatment included an IDH1 peptide vaccine. The TCR sequence derives from a man aged 40-49 years with glioma.

The CDR3 sequence: CASSLDHSTNYGYTF. The DNA of the CDR3 is TGTGCCAGCAGCCTCGATCATTCAACTAACTATGGCTACACCTTC. V and J are TRBV6-5 and TRBJ1-2, with no clear D. Trimming stripped 6 bases from V and 0 bases from J, with 14 bases between. Per the germline V gene, CDR1 is MNHEY and CDR2 is SVGAGI. The CDR3 has 15 amino acids.